This T cell receptor beta chain was captured by sequencing in a study of T cell responses to AZD1222 COVID-19 vaccine. Concerning this clone: Antigen specificity is unknown.

From germline, CDR1 is MNHEY and CDR2 SMNVEV (reference sequence). The CDR3 covers 12 residues. The ends were cut back, 3 bases at V and 7 bases at J, with 7 bases in the middle. Measured with immunoSEQ multiplex PCR; TCRdb has only the in-frame clones, and not every one. The sample lists about 270,000 clones, 94% occurring once. Study conclusions and caveats: Close to half of all spike-specific TCRs reportedly target regions of the variants that are unmutated. After the peak T cell response, and only then, were repertoires sampled.

This clonotype was obtained from an adult who received the AZD1222 COVID-19 vaccine. The starting material was peripheral blood, obtained 28 days after the second AZD1222 dose. The chain carries TRBV27 and TRBJ1-5, with unresolved D. DNA for the CDR3: TGTGCCAGCAGTTTCCTCGGACAGCCCCAGCATTTT. It translates to CASSFLGQPQHF.